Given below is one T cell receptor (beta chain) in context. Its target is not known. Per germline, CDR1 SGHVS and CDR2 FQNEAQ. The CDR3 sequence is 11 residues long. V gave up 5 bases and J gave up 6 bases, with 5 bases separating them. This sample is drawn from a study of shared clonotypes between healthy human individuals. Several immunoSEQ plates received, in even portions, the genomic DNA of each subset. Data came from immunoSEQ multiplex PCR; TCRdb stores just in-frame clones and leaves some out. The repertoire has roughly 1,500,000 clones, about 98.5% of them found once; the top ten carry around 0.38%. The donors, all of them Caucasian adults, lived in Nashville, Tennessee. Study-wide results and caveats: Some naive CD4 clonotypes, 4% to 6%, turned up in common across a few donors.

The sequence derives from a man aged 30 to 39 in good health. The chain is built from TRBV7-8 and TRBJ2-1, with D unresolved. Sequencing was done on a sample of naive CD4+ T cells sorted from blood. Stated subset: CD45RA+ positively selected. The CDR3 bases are TGTGCCAGCAGCGACTCCAATGAGCAGTTCTTC. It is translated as CASSDSNEQFF. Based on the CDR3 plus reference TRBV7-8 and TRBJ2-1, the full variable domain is GAGVSQSPRYKVAKRGQDVALRCDPISGHVSLFWYQQALGQGPEFLTYFQNEAQLDKSGLPSDRFFAERPEGSVSTLKIQRTQQEDSAVYLCASSDSNEQFFGPGTRLTVL.